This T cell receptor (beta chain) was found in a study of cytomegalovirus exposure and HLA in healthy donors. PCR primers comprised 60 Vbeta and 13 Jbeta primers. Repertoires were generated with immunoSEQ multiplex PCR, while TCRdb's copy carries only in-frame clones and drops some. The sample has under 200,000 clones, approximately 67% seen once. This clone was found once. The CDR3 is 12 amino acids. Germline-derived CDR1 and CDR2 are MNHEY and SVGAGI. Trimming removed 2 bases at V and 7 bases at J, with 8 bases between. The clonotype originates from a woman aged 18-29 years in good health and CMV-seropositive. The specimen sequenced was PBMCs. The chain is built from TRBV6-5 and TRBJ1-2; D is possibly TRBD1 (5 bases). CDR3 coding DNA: TGTGCCAGCAGTTACAAAAGGGGTGGCTACACCTTC. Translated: CASSYKRGGYTF.